This T cell receptor (beta chain) was captured in a study of CD8+CD57+ T cells in acquired aplastic anemia. On the study more broadly: The average for DNA from sorted CD4+ and CD8+ cells was roughly 3 ug. Study outcomes and limitations: About 30 was the count of CD8+ CDR3 sequences that patients shared with controls.

Patients chosen for sequencing had shown CD8+CD57+ cell expansion by flow cytometry. The enrolled patients all had severe acquired aplastic anemia. None of the patients had been given any therapy when their blood was sampled. As concerns this clonotype: Antigen unknown.

It was genomic DNA that served as the template for profiling TCR beta VDJ and CDR3. In TCRdb, the reads were re-called with MiXCR into one record per CDR3 protein. The profile shows 300,000 or so distinct CDR3 sequences, under 65% of them singletons. The CDR3 covers 16 residues. Germline CDR1 is LGHNA and CDR2 is YNFKEQ. V shed 3 bases and J 6 bases; nucleotides not matched to a gene: 2. The sequencing input was sorted CD4+, CD8+, or CD8+CD57+ T cells (not recorded which) from PBMCs. The chain carries TRBV4-2 and TRBJ2-1; TRBD2 matches 16 bases. The TCR sequence derives from a human donor with aplastic anemia. The CDR3 loop reads CASSQGTSGGVNEQFF. The CDR3 nucleotides are TGTGCCAGCAGCCAGGGGACTAGCGGGGGGGTCAATGAGCAGTTCTTC.